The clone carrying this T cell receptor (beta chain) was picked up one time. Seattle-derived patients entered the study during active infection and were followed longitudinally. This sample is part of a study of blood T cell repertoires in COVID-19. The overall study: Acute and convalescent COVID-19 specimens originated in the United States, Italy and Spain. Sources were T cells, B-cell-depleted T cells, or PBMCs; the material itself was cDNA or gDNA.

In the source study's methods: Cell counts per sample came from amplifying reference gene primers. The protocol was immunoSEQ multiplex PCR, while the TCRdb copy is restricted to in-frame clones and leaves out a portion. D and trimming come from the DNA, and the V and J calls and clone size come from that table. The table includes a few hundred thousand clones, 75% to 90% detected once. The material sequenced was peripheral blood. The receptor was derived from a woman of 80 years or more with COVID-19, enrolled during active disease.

The CDR3 DNA sequence: TGTGCCAGCAGCCCAAGGACAGGACCTACCGGGGAGCTGTTTTTT. Protein product: CASSPRTGPTGELFF. The gene calls are TRBV7-2 and TRBJ2-2, with TRBD1 matching 7 bases. V shed 5 bases, J shed 5 bases, and the junction held 8 bases outside the gene matches. The germline gives CDR1 SGHTA, CDR2 FQGNSA. The CDR3 consists of 15 residues.